This is a list of T cell receptor beta chains from one sample in a study of cytomegalovirus exposure and HLA in healthy donors. TCRdb's copy holds only in-frame clones and misses some; the assay was immunoSEQ multiplex PCR. The sample holds about 19,000 clones, approximately 80% seen once. The sequencing sample was made of PBMCs. All receptors derive from a human donor in good health. Each CDR3 is given with its conserved first and last residue. D genes are given only for firm matches. A clone size is listed for some rows: how often the clone was seen (once, few, many), or a class if it is expanded.

V	J	size	D	length	CDR3	DNA
TRBV13	TRBJ2-7	-	TRBD1	15	CASSLPDRGQDEQYF	TGTGCCAGCAGCCTACCGGACAGGGGGCAGGACGAGCAGTACTTC
TRBV6-4	TRBJ2-1	-	-	14	CASPAGEPKDEQFF	TGTGCCAGCCCGGCCGGGGAGCCCAAGGATGAGCAGTTCTTC
TRBV6-5	TRBJ1-2	-	TRBD1	15	CASSFLLTGETGYTF	TGTGCCAGCAGTTTCCTCTTGACAGGGGAAACTGGCTACACCTTC
TRBV7-2	TRBJ1-1	-	-	15	CASSLDGGGDGEAFF	TGTGCCAGCAGCTTAGACGGTGGCGGGGACGGTGAAGCTTTCTTT
TRBV9	TRBJ1-1	-	-	16	CASSSHPRGVDTEAFF	TGTGCCAGCAGTTCCCACCCCCGGGGAGTAGACACTGAAGCTTTCTTT
TRBV7-9	TRBJ2-1	-	-	12	CASSWLADEQFF	TGTGCCAGCAGCTGGCTAGCAGATGAGCAGTTCTTC
TRBV4-3	TRBJ1-4	-	-	17	CASSQEVTPETNEKLFF	TGCGCCAGCAGCCAAGAAGTGACACCTGAAACTAATGAAAAACTGTTTTTT
TRBV7-9	TRBJ1-2	-	TRBD1	13	CASSLAQGESYTF	TGTGCCAGCAGCTTAGCCCAGGGGGAGAGCTACACCTTC
TRBV5-6	TRBJ2-3	-	-	17	CASSHRETMDSTDTQYF	TGTGCCAGCAGCCACCGGGAGACAATGGATAGCACAGATACGCAGTATTTT
TRBV11-2	TRBJ2-5	-	-	12	CASSLHVETQYF	TGTGCCAGCAGCTTACATGTGGAGACCCAGTACTTC
TRBV5-4	TRBJ1-5	-	-	16	CASSAGGVGSNQPQHF	TGTGCCAGCAGCGCTGGGGGGGTCGGGAGCAATCAGCCCCAGCATTTT
TRBV6-6	TRBJ2-5	few	TRBD2	14	CASSYGGGQETQYF	TGTGCCAGCAGTTACGGGGGGGGGCAAGAGACCCAGTACTTC